This T cell receptor beta chain appears in the sequencing data of a study of cytomegalovirus exposure and HLA in healthy donors. Study details: In an early release, HLA-typed donors contributed some 80 million unique TCR sequences. Study-level points and caveats: According to an earlier analysis, most TCR beta V segments yielded productive rearrangements about 90% or about 30% of the time. Most of the CMV-associated TCR beta chains (in a later analysis) appeared to be HLA-restricted.

In regard to this clone: What it binds is unknown.

Primers: 60 Vbeta forward and 13 Jbeta reverse. Measured with immunoSEQ multiplex PCR; TCRdb has only the in-frame clones, and not every one. The sample has about 160,000 clones; roughly three quarters are singletons. The CDR3 consists of 15 residues. V lost 2 bases and J lost 8; bases outside the gene matches: 6. Germline CDR1 and CDR2: LGHNA and YSLEER. This rearrangement joins TRBV4-3 to TRBJ2-1, with TRBD2 matching over 10 bases. Sample: PBMCs. The sequence came from a man in his late teens or twenties in good health and CMV-seropositive. CDR3 nucleotides: TGCGCCAGCAGCCAAACTAGCGGGACGTTTGATGAGCAGTTCTTC. This sequence encodes CASSQTSGTFDEQFF.